This paragraph covers one T cell receptor (beta chain) sequence. Its antigen is unknown. TCR beta cDNA libraries included unique molecular identifiers. In TCRdb, the PCR reads were re-called with MiXCR into one record per CDR3 protein. This repertoire shows 650,000 to 850,000 distinct CDR3 sequences, around 50% found once; its top ten account for 4% to 5.5%. Trimming shortened V by 5 bases and J by 4 bases, and 14 bases separated the two germline ends. This CDR3 is built from 14 residues. These data are taken from a study of post-analysis software for immune sequencing data. The study, taken as a whole, reports: With TRBV5-6, TRBV5-1 and TRBV20-1 included, roughly five TRBV segments were more frequent in patients than in controls. Batch-mates among the samples co-clustered strongly by F measure.

This clonotype was obtained from a girl aged 5-17 years with multiple sclerosis. The chain recombines TRBV12-3 or TRBV12-4 with TRBJ1-2, with D possibly matching TRBD1 (5 bases). Sequenced sample: blood. The CDR3, as DNA: TGTGCCAGCAGTCCCGTCGGCAGGGCCTATGGCTACACCTTC. It yields the protein CASSPVGRAYGYTF.